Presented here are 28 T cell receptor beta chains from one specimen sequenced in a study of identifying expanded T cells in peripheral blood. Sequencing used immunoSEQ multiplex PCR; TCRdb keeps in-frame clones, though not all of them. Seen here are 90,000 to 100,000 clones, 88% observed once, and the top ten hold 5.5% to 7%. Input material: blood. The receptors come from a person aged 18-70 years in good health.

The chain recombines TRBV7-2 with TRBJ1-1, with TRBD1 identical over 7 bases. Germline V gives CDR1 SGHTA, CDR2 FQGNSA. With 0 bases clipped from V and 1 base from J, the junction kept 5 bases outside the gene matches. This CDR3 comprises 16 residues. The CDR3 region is CASSLAGTVRNTEAFF. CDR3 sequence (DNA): TGTGCCAGCAGCTTAGCAGGGACAGTCCGGAACACTGAAGCTTTCTTT. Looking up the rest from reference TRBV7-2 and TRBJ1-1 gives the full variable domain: GAGVSQSPSNKVTEKGKDVELRCDPISGHTALYWYRQSLGQGLEFLIYFQGNSAPDKSGLPSDRFSAERTGGSVSTLTIQRTQQEDSAVYLCASSLAGTVRNTEAFFGQGTRLTVV.

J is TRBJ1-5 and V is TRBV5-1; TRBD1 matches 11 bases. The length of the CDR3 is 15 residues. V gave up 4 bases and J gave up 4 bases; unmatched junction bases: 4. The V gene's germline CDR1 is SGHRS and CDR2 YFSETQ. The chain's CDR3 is CASSPGQGENQPQHF. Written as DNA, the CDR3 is TGCGCCAGCAGCCCGGGACAGGGGGAGAATCAGCCCCAGCATTTT.

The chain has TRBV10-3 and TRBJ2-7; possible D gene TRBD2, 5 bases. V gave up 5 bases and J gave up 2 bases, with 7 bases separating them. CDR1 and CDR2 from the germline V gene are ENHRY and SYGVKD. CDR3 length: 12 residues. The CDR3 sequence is CAISREAYEQYF. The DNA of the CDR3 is TGTGCCATCAGTCGGGAAGCCTACGAGCAGTACTTC.

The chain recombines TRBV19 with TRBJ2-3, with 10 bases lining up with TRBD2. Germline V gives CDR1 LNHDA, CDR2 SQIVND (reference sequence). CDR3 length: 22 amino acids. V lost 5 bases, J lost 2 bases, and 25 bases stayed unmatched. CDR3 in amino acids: CASSGESERGASAGGHTDTQYF. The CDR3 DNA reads TGTGCCAGTAGTGGCGAAAGTGAAAGGGGGGCCTCAGCGGGAGGGCACACAGATACGCAGTATTTT.

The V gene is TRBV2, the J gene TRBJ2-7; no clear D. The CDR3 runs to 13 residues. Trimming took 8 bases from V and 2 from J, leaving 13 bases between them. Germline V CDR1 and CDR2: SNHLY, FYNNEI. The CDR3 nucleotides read TGTGCCAGCTCCCAAGTGGTTCCCTACGAGCAGTACTTC. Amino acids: CASSQVVPYEQYF.

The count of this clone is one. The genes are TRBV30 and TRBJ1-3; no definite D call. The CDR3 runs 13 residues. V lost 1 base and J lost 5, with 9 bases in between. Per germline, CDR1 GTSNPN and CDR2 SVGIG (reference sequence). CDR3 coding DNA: TGTGCCTGGAGTGATGGCCTAAGAAACACCATATATTTT. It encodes CAWSDGLRNTIYF.

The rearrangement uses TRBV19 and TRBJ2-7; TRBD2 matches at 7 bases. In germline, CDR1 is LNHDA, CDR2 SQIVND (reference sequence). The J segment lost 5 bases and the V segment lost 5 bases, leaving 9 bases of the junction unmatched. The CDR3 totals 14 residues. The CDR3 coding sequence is TGTGCCAGTAGTGGGGCGGGAGTATTCCACGAGCAGTACTTC. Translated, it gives CASSGAGVFHEQYF.

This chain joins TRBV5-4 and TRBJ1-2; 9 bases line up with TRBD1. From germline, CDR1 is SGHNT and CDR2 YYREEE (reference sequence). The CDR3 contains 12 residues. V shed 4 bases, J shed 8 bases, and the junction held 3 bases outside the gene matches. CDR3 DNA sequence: TGTGCCAGCAGCCCGGGACAGGGCGGCTACACCTTC. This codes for CASSPGQGGYTF.

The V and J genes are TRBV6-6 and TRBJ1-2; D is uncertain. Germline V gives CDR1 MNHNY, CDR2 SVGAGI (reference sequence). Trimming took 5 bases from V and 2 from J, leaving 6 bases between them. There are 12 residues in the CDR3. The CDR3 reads CASSTENYGYTF. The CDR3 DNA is TGTGCCAGCAGTACAGAAAACTATGGCTACACCTTC.

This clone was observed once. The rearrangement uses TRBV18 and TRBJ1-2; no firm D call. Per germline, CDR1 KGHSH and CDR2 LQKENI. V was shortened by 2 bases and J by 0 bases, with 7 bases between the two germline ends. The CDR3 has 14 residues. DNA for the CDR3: TGTGCCAGCTCACCATCGGTAACTAACTATGGCTACACCTTC. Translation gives CASSPSVTNYGYTF.

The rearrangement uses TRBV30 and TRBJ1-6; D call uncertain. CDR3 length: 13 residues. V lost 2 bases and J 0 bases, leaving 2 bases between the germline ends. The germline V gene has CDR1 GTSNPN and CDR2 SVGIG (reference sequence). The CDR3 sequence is CAWSLSYNSPLHF. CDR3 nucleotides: TGTGCCTGGAGTCTCTCCTATAATTCACCCCTCCACTTT.

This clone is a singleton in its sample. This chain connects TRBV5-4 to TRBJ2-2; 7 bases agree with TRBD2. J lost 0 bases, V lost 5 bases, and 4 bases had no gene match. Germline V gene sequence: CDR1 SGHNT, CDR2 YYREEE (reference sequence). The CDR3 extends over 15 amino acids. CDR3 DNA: TGTGCCAGCAGTAGGGGAGGGTCGAACACCGGGGAGCTGTTTTTT. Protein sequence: CASSRGGSNTGELFF.

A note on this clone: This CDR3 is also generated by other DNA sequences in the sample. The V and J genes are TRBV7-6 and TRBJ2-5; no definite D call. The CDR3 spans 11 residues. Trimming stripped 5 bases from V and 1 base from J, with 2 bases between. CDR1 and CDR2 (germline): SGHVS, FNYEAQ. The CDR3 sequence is CASSPQETQYF. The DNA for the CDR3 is TGTGCCAGCAGCCCCCAAGAGACCCAGTACTTC. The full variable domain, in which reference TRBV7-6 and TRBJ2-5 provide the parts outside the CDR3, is GAGVSQSPRYKVTKRGQDVALRCDPISGHVSLYWYRQALGQGPEFLTYFNYEAQQDKSGLPNDRFSAERPEGSISTLTIQRTEQRDSAMYRCASSPQETQYFGPGTRLLVL.

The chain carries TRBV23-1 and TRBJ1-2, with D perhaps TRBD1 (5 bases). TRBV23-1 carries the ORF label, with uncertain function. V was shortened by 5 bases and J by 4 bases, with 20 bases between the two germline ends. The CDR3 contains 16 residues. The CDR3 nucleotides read TGCGCCAGCAGTAATTCAGGAATAGGGGAGACCTATGGCTACACCTTC. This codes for CASSNSGIGETYGYTF.

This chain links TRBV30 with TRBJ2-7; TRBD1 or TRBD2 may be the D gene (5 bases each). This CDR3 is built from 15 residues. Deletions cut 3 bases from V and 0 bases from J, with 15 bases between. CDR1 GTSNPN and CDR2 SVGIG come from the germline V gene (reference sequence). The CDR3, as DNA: TGTGCCTGGAGAGGGAGACAGAAAAGCTCCTACGAGCAGTACTTC. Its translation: CAWRGRQKSSYEQYF. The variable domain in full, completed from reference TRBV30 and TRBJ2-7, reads SQTIHQWPATLVQPVGSPLSLECTVEGTSNPNLYWYRQAAGRGLQLLFYSVGIGQISSEVPQNLSASRPQDRQFILSSKKLLLSDSGFYLCAWRGRQKSSYEQYFGPGTRLTVT.

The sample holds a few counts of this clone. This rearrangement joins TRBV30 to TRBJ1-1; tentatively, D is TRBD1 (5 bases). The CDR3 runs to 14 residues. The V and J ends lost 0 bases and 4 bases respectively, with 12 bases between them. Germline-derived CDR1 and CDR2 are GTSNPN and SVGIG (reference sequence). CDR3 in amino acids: CAWSVRGAGTEAFF. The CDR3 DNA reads TGTGCCTGGAGTGTAAGGGGCGCAGGCACTGAAGCTTTCTTT. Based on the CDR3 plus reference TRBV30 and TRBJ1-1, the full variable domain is SQTIHQWPATLVQPVGSPLSLECTVEGTSNPNLYWYRQAAGRGLQLLFYSVGIGQISSEVPQNLSASRPQDRQFILSSKKLLLSDSGFYLCAWSVRGAGTEAFFGQGTRLTVV.

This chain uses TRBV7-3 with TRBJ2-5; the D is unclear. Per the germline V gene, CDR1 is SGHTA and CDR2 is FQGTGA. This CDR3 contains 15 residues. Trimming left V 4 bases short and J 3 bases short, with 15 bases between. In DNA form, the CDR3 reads TGTGCCAGCAGCTCCTTGGGTGGAACTAAAGAGACCCAGTACTTC. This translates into CASSSLGGTKETQYF.

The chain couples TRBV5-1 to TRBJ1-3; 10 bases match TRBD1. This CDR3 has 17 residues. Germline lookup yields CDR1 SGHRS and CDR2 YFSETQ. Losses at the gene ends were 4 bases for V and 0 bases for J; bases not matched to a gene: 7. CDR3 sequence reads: CASSRGTGADSGNTIYF. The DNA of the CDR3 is TGCGCCAGCAGCAGGGGGACAGGGGCCGACTCTGGAAACACCATATATTTT. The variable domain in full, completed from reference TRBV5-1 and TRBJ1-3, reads KAGVTQTPRYLIKTRGQQVTLSCSPISGHRSVSWYQQTPGQGLQFLFEYFSETQRNKGNFPGRFSGRQFSNSRSEMNVSTLELGDSALYLCASSRGTGADSGNTIYFGEGSWLTVV.

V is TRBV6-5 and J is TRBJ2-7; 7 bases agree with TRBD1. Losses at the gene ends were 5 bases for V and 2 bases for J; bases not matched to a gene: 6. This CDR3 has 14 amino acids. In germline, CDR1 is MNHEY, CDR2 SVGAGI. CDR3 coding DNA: TGTGCCAGCAGTAAACAGGGGCTTACCTACGAGCAGTACTTC. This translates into CASSKQGLTYEQYF.

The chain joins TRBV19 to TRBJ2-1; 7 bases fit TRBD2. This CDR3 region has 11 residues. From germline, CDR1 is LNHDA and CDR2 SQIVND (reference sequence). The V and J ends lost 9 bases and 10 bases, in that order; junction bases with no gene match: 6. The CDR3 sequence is CASYLGGEQFF. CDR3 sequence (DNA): TGTGCCAGCTACTTGGGGGGGGAGCAGTTCTTC.

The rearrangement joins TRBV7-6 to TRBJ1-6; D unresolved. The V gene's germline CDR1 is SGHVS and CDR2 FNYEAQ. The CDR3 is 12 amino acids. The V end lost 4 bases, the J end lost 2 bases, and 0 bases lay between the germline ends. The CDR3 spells CASSSYNSPLHF. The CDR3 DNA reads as TGTGCCAGCAGCTCCTATAATTCACCCCTCCACTTT.

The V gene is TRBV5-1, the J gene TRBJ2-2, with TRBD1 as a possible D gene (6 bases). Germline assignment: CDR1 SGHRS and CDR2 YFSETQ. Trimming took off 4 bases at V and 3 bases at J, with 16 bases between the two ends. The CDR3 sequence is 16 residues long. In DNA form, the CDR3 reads TGCGCCAGCAGCCTCCCCGAGGGGGTCGACACCGGGGAGCTGTTTTTT. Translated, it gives CASSLPEGVDTGELFF.

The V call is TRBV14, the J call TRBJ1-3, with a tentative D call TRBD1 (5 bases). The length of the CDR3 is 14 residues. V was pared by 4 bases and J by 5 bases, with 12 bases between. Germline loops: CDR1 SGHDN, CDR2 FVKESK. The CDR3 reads CASSPGAGRNTIYF. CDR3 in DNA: TGTGCCAGCAGCCCCGGGGCAGGACGAAACACCATATATTTT.

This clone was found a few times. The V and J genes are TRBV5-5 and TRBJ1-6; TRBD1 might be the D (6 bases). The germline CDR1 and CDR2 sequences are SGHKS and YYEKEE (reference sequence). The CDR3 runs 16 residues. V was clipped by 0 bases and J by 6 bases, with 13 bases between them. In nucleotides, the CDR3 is TGTGCCAGCAGCTTGGCCGGGGACACTTTTAATTCACCCCTCCACTTT. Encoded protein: CASSLAGDTFNSPLHF.

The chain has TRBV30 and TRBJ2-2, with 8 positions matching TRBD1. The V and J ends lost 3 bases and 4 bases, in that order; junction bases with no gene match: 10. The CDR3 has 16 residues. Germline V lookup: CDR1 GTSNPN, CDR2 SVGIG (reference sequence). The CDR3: CAWSHARTGTTGELFF. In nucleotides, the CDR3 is TGTGCCTGGAGCCACGCTCGGACAGGGACCACCGGGGAGCTGTTTTTT. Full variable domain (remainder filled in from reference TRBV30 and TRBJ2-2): SQTIHQWPATLVQPVGSPLSLECTVEGTSNPNLYWYRQAAGRGLQLLFYSVGIGQISSEVPQNLSASRPQDRQFILSSKKLLLSDSGFYLCAWSHARTGTTGELFFGEGSRLTVL.

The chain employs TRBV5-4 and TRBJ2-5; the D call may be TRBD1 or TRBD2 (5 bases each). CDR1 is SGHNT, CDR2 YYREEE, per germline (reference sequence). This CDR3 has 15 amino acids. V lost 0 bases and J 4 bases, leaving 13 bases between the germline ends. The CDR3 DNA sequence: TGTGCCAGCAGCTTGGCCGGGGTTGGGGGAGAGACCCAGTACTTC. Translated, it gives CASSLAGVGGETQYF.

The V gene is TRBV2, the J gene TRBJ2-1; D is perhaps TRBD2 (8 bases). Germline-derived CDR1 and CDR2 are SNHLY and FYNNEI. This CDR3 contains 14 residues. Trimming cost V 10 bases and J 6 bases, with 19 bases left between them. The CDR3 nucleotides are TGTGCCATCCTTTTCCGGGAGGGGGCCAATGAGCAGTTCTTC. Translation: CAILFREGANEQFF.

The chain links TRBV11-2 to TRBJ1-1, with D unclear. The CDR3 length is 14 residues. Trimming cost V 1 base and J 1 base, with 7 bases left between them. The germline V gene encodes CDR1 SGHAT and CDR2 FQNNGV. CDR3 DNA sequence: TGTGCCAGCAGCTTAGGGCAAAAGAACACTGAAGCTTTCTTT. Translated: CASSLGQKNTEAFF.